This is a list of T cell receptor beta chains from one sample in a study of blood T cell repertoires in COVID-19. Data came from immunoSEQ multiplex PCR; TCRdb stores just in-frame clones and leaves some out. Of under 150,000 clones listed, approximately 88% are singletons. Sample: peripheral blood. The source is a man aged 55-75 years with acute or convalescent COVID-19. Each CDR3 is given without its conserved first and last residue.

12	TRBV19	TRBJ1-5	ASSIGQLDQPQH
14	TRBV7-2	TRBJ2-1	ASRPTSARSYNEQF
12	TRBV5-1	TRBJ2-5	ASSLAGGRETQY
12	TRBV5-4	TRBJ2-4	ASSLASGSSIQY
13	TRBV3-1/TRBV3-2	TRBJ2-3	ASSQGGGAVDTQY
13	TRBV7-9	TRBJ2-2	ASSLGTSNTGELF
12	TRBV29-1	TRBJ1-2	SVVLNRGFDGYT
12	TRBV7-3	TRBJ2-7	ASSLSQGMDEQY
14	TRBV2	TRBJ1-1	ASSEEGSPMNTEAF
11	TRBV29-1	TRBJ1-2	SVAPGQGFGYT
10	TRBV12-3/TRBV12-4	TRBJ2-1	ASSTGENEQF
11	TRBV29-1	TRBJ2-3	SGLFGGTDTQY
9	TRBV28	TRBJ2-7	ASSLSDEQY
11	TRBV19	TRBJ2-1	ASWREGEDEQF
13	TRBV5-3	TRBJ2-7	ARSAGARDRYEQY
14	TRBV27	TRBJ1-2	ASSFRQGEGVDRYT
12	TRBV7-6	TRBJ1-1	ASSLAGENTEAF
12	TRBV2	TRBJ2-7	ASSVRRDSYEQY
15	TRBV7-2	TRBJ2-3	ASSLDAGGRGTDTQY
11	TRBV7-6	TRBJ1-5	ASSLGQNQPQH
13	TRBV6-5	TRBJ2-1	ASKTQGALYNEQF
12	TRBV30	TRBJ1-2	AWSVGQGTSGYT